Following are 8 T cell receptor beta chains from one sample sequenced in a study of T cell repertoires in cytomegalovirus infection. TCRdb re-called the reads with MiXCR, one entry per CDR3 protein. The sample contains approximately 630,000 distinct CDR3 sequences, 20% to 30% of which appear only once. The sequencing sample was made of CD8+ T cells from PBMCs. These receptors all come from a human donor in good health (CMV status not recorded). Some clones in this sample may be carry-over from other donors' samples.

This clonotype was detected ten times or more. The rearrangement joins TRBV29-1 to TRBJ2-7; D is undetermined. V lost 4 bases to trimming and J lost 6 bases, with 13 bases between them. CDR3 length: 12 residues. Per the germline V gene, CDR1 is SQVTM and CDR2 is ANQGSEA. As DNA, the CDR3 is TGCAGCGTTGGCCCTTTGGCTAGCGAGCAGTACTTC. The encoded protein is CSVGPLASEQYF.

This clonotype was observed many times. The CDR3 nucleotides read TGTGCCAGCAACCGGGGACAGGGGGCGGATCAGCCCCAGCATTTT. Its translation: CASNRGQGADQPQHF. The chain employs TRBV7-8 and TRBJ1-5, with 12 bases lining up with TRBD1. The germline CDR1 and CDR2 sequences are SGHVS and FQNEAQ. V lost 7 bases and J lost 5; bases outside the gene matches: 6. This CDR3 contains 15 residues.

The CDR3 loop is CSARDPTGTASTDTQYF. CDR3 coding DNA: TGCAGTGCTAGAGACCCGACAGGGACAGCTAGCACAGATACGCAGTATTTT. The genes are TRBV20-1 and TRBJ2-3; 7 bases align to TRBD1. V gave up 0 bases and J gave up 0 bases; unmatched junction bases: 9. Germline assignment: CDR1 DFQATT and CDR2 SNEGSKA (reference sequence). CDR3 size: 17 residues.

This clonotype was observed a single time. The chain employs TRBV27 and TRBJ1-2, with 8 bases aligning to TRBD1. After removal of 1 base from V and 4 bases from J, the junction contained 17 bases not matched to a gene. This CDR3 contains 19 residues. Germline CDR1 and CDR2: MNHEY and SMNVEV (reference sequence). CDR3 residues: CASSLLGQASGGVLYGYTF. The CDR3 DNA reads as TGTGCCAGCAGTTTATTGGGACAGGCGTCCGGAGGGGTTCTCTATGGCTACACCTTC.

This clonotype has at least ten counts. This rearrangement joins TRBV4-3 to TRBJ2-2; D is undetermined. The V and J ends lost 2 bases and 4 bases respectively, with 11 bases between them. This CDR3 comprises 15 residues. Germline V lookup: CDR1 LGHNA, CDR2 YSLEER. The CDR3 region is CASSQSRMATGELFF. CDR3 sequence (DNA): TGCGCCAGCAGCCAATCGAGGATGGCCACCGGGGAGCTGTTTTTT.

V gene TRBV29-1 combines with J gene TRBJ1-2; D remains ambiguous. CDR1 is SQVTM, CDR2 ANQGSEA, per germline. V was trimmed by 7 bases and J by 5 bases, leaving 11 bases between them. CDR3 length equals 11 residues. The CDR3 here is CSAIGRYGYTF. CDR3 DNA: TGCAGCGCCATCGGACGTTATGGCTACACCTTC.

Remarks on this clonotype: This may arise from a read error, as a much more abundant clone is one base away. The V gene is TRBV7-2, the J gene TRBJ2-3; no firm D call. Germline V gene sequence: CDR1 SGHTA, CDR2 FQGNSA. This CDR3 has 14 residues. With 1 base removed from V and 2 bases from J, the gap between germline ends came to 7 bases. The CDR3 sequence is CASSLDGYTDTQYF. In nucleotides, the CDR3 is TGTGCCAGCAGCTTAGATGGATACACAGATACGCAGTATTTT.

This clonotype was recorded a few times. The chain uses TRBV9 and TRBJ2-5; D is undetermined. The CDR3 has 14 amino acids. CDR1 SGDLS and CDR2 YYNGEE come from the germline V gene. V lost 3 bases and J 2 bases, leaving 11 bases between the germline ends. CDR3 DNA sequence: TGTGCCAGCAGCGCCGACGCCAGACAAGAGACCCAGTACTTC. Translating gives CASSADARQETQYF.